This T cell receptor beta chain was identified during a study of read filtering for tumor transcriptome and immune sequencing. Study-wide context: TCR-mapped reads were about 3.5 to 11 million with IR-seq versus roughly 85 to 1,300 with RNA-seq.

Trimming removed 0 bases at V and 0 bases at J, with 7 bases between. The length of the CDR3 is 16 residues. CDR1 and CDR2 from the germline V gene are SGHRS and YFSETQ. This clonotype was counted at least ten times. Molecular barcoded adaptors covering alpha/delta and beta/gamma chains were used on about 0.4 ug RNA. Each CDR3 protein gets one entry after TCRdb re-called the reads with MiXCR. The data hold around 41,000 distinct CDR3 sequences, with 12% observed a single time. This TCR derives from a donor aged 40 or over with multiple myeloma. The J gene is TRBJ2-6, the V gene TRBV5-1, with unresolved D. The sample consisted of a population of CD138-negative cells sorted from bone marrow. The CDR3 protein is CASSLEGSSGANVLTF. The CDR3 nucleotides are TGCGCCAGCAGCTTGGAGGGTAGCTCTGGGGCCAACGTCCTGACTTTC.